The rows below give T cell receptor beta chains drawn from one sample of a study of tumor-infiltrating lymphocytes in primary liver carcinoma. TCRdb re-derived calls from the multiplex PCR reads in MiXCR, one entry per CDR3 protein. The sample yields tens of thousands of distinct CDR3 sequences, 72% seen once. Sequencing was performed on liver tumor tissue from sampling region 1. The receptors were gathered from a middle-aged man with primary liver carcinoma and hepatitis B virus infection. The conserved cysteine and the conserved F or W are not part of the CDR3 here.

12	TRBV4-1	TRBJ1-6	ANSQESRDSPLH
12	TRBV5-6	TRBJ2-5	VSSLTASRETQY
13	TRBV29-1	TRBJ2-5	SAWLAGGRGETQY
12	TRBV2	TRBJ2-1	ASSESASYNEQF
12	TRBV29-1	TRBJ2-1	SIRLAGSYIEQF
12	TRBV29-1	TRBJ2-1	SVVENFFYNEQF
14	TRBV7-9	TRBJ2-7	ASSGGLAVSFYEQY
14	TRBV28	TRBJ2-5	ASIGLAGSEGETQC
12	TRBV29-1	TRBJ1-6	SVRTGQTASPLH
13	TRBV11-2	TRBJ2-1	ASSSRLVGVGEQF
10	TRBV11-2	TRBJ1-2	ASSYGVDGYT
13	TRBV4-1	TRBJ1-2	ASSLPTEAPYGYT
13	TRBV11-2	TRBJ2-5	ASSLFQGVPETQC
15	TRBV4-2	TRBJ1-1	PSSQDHGRALNTEAF
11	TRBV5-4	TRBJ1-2	ASSVDRQYDYT
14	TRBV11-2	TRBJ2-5	ASSLGSSVPGEIQY
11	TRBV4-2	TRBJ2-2	ASRTGAGGELF
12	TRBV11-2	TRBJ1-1	ASSPPGANNEAI
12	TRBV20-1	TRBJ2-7	STSQAGYPYEQY
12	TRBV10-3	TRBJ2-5	AIKGRGPHETQY
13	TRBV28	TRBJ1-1	ATQDIQGGSTEAF
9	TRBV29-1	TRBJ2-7	SDTQGWDQY
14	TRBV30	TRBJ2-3	AWSRGLAGSTDTQY
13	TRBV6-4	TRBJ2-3	ASSELAGGADTQY
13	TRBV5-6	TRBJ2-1	ANTSRAGEYYEQF
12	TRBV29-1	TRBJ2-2	SVPGQGYTGELF
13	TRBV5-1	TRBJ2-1	ASSSDVNSYNEQF
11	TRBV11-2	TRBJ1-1	TSSLDGDTEAF
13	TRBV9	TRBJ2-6	ASSMGGSGANVLT
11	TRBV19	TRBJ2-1	ASSILGGDEQF
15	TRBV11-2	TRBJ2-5	ASSLVSGDSQQEAQY
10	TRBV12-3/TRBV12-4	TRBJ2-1	ISNGDYNEQF
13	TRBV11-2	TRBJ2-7	DSSLVAGVCLEQY
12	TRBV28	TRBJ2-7	TSRPPGRPYEQY
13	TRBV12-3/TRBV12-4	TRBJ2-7	ANSPEAGLVYEQY
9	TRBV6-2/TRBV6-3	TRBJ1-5	AKSMGQPQH
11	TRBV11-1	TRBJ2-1	AGSSGRAYEQF
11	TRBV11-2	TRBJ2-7	ASSLVLAGVEY
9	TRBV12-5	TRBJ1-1	ASSFGTEAF
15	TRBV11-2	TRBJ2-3	VSSLDPGTGASDTQY
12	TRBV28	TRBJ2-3	ASTRTEGVDTQY